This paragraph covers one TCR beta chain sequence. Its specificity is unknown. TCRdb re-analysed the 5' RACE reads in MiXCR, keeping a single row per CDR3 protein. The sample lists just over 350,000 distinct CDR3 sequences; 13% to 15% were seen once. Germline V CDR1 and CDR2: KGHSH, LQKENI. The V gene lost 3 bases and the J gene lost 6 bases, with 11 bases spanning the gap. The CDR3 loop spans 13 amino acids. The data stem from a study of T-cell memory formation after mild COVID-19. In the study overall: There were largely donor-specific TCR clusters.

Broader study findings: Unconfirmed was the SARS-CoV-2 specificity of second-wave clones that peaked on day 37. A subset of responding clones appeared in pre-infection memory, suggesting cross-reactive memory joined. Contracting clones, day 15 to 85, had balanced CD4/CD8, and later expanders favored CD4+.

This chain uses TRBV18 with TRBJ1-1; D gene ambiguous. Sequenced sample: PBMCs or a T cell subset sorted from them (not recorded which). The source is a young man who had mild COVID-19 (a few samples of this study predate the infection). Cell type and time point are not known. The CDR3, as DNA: TGTGCCAGCTCACCCCCTATGAGCCCTGAAGCTTTCTTT. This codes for CASSPPMSPEAFF.